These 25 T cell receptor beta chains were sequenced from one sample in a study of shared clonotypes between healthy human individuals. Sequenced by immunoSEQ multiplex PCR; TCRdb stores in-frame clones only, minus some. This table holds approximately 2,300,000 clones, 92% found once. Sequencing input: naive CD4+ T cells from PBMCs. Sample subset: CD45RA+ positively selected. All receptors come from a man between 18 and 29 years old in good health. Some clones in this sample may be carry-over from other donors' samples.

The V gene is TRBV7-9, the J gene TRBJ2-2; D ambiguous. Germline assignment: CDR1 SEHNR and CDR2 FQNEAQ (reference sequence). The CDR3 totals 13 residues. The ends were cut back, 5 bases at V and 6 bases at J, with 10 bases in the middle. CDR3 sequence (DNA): TGTGCCAGCAGCCCCGTCGATTCCGGGGAGCTGTTTTTT. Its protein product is CASSPVDSGELFF. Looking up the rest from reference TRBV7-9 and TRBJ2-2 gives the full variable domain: DTGVSQNPRHKITKRGQNVTFRCDPISEHNRLYWYRQTLGQGPEFLTYFQNEAQLEKSRLLSDRFSAERPKGSFSTLEIQRTEQGDSAMYLCASSPVDSGELFFGEGSRLTVL.

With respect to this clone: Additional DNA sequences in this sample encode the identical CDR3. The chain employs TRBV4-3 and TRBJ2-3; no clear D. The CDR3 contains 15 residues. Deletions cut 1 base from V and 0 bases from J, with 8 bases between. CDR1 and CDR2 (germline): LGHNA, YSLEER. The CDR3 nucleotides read TGCGCCAGCAGCCAAGGCTTAACTAGCACAGATACGCAGTATTTT. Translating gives CASSQGLTSTDTQYF.

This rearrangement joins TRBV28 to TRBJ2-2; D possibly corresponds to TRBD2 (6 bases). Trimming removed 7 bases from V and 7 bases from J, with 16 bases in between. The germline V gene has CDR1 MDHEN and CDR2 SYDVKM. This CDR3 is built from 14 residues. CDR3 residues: CASISSGRGGELFF. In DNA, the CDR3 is TGTGCCAGCATTTCATCCGGGAGAGGCGGGGAGCTGTTTTTT.

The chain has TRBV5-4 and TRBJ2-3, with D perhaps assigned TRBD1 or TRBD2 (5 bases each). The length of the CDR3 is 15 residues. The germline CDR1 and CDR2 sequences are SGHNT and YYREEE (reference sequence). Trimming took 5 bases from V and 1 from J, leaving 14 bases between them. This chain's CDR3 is CASRSGSLGTDTQYF. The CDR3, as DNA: TGTGCCAGCAGATCAGGGTCACTAGGCACAGATACGCAGTATTTT.

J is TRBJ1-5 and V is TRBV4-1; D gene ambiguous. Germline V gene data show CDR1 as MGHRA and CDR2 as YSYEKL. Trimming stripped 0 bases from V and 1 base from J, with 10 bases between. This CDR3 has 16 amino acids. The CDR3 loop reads CASSQESGVSNQPQHF. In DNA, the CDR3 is TGCGCCAGCAGCCAAGAAAGCGGCGTAAGCAATCAGCCCCAGCATTTT.

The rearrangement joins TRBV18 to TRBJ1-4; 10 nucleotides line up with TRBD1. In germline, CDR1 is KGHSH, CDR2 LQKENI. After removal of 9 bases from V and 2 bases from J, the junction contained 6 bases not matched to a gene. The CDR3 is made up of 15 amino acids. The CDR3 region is CASTRTGGTNEKLFF. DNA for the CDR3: TGTGCCAGTACCCGGACAGGGGGTACTAATGAAAAACTGTTTTTT.

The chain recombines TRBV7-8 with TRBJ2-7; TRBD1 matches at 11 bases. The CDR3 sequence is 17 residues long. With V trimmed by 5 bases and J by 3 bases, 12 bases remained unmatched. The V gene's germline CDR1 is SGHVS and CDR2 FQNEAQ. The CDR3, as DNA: TGTGCCAGCAGCGCCATAACGGGACAGGGGGACCTCTACGAGCAGTACTTC. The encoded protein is CASSAITGQGDLYEQYF.

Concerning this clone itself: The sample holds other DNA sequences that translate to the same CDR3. The CDR3 bases are TGTGCCAGCAGCCCGACAGGGAATACTGAAGCTTTCTTT. Translating it yields CASSPTGNTEAFF. The chain joins TRBV7-3 to TRBJ1-1, with 7 bases matching TRBD1. Germline V gives CDR1 SGHTA, CDR2 FQGTGA. V shed 5 bases and J 5 bases; nucleotides not matched to a gene: 5. The CDR3 length is 13 residues. Full variable domain (outside the CDR3, taken from reference TRBV7-3 and TRBJ1-1): GAGVSQTPSNKVTEKGKYVELRCDPISGHTALYWYRQSLGQGPEFLIYFQGTGAADDSGLPNDRFFAVRPEGSVSTLKIQRTERGDSAVYLCASSPTGNTEAFFGQGTRLTVV.

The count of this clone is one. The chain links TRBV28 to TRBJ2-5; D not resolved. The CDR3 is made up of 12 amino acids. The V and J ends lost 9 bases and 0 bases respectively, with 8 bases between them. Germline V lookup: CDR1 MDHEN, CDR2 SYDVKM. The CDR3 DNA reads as TGTGCCAGTTCCTCCGACCAAGAGACCCAGTACTTC. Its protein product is CASSSDQETQYF.

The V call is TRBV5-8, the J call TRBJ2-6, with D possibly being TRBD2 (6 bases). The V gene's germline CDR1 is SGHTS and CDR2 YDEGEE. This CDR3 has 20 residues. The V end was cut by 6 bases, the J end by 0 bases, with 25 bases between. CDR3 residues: CASILLGGGLRSSGANVLTF. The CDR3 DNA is TGTGCCAGCATCCTCTTGGGGGGAGGCCTCCGAAGCTCTGGGGCCAACGTCCTGACTTTC.

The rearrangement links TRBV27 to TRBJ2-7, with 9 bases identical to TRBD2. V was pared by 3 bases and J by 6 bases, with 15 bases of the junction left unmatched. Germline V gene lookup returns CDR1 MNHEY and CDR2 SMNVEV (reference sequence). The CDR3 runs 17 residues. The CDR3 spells CASSFLTLAGGPSEQYF. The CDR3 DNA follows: TGTGCCAGCAGTTTTTTGACCCTTGCGGGAGGGCCCTCCGAGCAGTACTTC.

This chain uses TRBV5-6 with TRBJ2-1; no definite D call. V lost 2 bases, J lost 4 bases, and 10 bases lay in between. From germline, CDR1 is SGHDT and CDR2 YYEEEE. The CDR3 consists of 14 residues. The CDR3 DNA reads TGTGCCAGCAGCTTAGTGGGCCGTTACAATGAGCAGTTCTTC. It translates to CASSLVGRYNEQFF.

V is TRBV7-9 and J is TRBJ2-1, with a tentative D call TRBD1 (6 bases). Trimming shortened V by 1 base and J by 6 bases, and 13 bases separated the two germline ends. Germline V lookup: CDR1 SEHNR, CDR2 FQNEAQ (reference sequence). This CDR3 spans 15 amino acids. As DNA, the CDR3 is TGTGCCAGCAGCTTAGGGGGGCAGGGGAGCAATGAGCAGTTCTTC. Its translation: CASSLGGQGSNEQFF.

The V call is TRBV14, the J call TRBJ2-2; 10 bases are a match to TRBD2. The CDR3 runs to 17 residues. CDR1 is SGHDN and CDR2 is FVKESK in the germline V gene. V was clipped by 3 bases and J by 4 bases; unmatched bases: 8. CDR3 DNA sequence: TGTGCCAGCAGCCAGTACCGAACTAGCGGGGCCACCGGGGAGCTGTTTTTT. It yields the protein CASSQYRTSGATGELFF.

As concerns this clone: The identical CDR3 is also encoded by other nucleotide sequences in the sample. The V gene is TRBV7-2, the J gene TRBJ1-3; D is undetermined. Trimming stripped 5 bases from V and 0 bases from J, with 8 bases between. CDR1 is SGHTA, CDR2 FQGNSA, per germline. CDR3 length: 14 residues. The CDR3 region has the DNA TGTGCCAGCAGCCAAGGGATCTCTGGAAACACCATATATTTT. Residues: CASSQGISGNTIYF.

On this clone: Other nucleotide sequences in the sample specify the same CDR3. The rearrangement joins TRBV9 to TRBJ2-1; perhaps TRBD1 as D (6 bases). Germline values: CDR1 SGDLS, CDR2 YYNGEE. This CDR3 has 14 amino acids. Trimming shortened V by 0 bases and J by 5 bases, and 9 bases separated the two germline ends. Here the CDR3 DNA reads TGTGCCAGCAGCGTAGGGCAGGGGAACAATGAGCAGTTCTTC. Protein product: CASSVGQGNNEQFF. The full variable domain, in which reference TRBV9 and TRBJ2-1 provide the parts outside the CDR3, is DSGVTQTPKHLITATGQRVTLRCSPRSGDLSVYWYQQSLDQGLQFLIQYYNGEERAKGNILERFSAQQFPDLHSELNLSSLELGDSALYFCASSVGQGNNEQFFGPGTRLTVL.

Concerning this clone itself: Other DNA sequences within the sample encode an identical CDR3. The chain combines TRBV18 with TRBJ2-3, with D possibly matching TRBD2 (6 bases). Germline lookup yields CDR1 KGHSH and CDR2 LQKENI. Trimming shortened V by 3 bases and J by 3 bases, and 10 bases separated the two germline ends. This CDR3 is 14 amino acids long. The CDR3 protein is CASSPGRGTDTQYF. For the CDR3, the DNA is TGTGCCAGCTCACCCGGCCGGGGGACAGATACGCAGTATTTT.

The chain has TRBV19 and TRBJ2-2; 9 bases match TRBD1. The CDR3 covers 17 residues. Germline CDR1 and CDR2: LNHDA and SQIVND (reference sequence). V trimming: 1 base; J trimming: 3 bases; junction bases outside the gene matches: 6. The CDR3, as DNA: TGTGCCAGTAGTATAGGTAGTGGACAGGGGTACACCGGGGAGCTGTTTTTT. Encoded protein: CASSIGSGQGYTGELFF. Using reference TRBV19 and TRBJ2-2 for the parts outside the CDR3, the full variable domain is DGGITQSPKYLFRKEGQNVTLSCEQNLNHDAMYWYRQDPGQGLRLIYYSQIVNDFQKGDIAEGYSVSREKKESFPLTVTSAQKNPTAFYLCASSIGSGQGYTGELFFGEGSRLTVL.

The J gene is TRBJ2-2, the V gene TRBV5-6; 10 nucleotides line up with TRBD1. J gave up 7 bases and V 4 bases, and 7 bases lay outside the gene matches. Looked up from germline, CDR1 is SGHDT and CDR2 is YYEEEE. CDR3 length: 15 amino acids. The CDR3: CASSIRQGAGGELFF. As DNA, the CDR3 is TGTGCCAGCAGCATCCGACAGGGGGCTGGCGGGGAGCTGTTTTTT.

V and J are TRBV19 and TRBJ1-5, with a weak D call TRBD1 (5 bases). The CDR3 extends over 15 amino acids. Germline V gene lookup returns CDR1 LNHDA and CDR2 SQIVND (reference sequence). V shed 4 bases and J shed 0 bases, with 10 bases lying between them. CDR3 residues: CASSRQSYSNQPQHF. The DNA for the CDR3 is TGTGCCAGTAGTAGACAGTCGTATAGCAATCAGCCCCAGCATTTT.

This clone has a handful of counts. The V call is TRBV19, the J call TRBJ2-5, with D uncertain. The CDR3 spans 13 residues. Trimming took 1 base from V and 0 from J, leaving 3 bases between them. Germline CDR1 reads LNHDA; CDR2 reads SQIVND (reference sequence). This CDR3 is CASSIANQETQYF. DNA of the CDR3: TGTGCCAGTAGTATAGCGAACCAAGAGACCCAGTACTTC.

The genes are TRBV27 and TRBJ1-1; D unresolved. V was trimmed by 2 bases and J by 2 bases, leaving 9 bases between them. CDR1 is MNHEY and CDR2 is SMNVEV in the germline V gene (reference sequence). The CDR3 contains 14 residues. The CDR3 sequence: CASSLVGENTEAFF. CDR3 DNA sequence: TGTGCCAGCAGTTTAGTAGGCGAAAACACTGAAGCTTTCTTT.

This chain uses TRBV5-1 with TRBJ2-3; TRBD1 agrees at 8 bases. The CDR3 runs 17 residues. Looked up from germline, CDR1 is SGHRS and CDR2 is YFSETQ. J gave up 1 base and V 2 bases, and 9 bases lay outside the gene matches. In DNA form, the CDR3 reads TGCGCCAGCAGCTTCCAGCCGACAGGGGAGGGCACAGATACGCAGTATTTT. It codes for CASSFQPTGEGTDTQYF.

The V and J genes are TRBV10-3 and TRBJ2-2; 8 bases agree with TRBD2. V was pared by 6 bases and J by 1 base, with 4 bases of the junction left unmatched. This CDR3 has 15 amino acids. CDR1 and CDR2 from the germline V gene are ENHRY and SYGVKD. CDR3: CAIRTSALNTGELFF. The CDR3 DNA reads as TGTGCCATCAGGACTAGCGCCCTGAACACCGGGGAGCTGTTTTTT.

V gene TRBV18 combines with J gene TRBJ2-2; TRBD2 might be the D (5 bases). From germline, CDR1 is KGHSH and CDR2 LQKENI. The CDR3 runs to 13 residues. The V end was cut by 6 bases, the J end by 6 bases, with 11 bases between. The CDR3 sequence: CASSPGGSGELFF. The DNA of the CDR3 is TGTGCCAGCTCCCCGGGCGGGTCCGGGGAGCTGTTTTTT.